This TCR beta chain was captured in a study of shared clonotypes between healthy human individuals. For the study at large: There were three CD4 naive, three CD4 memory, two CD8 naive and one CD8 memory plates per donor.

Healthy and HIV-negative, the adult donors had no recent acute infections or vaccinations. This CDR3 region has 15 residues. The V end was cut by 6 bases, the J end by 3 bases, with 15 bases between. CDR1 SNHLY and CDR2 FYNNEI come from the germline V gene. The study's findings and limits: Represented diversity (both genetic and exposure-history) was limited by the small number of donors. Sharing of clonotypes among donors was expected to vary with sequencing depth.

Profiled with immunoSEQ multiplex PCR; TCRdb holds only in-frame clones, not every one. The repertoire holds about 1.5 million clones, nearly 99% seen once, with roughly 0.4% in the top ten. A word on this clone: The antigen remains undetermined.

Sequencing input: naive CD4+ T cells sorted from blood. The subset was: CD45RA+ positively selected. This receptor was identified in a man aged 25 to 45 in good health. The V call is TRBV2, the J call TRBJ1-3; a possible D gene is TRBD1 (6 bases). The CDR3 nucleotides read TGTGCCAGCAGCTATACTCAGGGGAGTGGAAACACCATATATTTT. Amino acids: CASSYTQGSGNTIYF. Full variable domain (outside the CDR3, taken from reference TRBV2 and TRBJ1-3): EPEVTQTPSHQVTQMGQEVILRCVPISNHLYFYWYRQILGQKVEFLVSFYNNEISEKSEIFDDQFSVERPDGSNFTLKIRSTKLEDSAMYFCASSYTQGSGNTIYFGEGSWLTVV.